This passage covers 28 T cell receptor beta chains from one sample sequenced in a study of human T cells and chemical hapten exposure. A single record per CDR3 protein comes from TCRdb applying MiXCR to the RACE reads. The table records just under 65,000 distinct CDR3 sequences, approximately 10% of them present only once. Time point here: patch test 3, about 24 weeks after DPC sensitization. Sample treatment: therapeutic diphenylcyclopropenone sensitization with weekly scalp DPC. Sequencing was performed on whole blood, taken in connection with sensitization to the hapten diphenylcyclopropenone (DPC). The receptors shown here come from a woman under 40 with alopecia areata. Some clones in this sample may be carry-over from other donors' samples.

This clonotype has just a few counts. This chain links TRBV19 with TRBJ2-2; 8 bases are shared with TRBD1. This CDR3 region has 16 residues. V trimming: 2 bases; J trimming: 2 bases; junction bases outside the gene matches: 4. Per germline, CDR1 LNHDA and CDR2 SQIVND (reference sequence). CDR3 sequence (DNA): TGTGCCAGTAGTATATTTGACAGGGGAAACACCGGGGAGCTGTTTTTT. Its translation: CASSIFDRGNTGELFF. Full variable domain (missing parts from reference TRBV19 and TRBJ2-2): DGGITQSPKYLFRKEGQNVTLSCEQNLNHDAMYWYRQDPGQGLRLIYYSQIVNDFQKGDIAEGYSVSREKKESFPLTVTSAQKNPTAFYLCASSIFDRGNTGELFFGEGSRLTVL.

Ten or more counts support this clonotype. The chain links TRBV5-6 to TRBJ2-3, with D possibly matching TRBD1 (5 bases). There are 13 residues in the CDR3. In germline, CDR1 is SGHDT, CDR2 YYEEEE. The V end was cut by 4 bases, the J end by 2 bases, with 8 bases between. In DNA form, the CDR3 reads TGTGCCAGCAGCCTGACAGCCACAGATACGCAGTATTTT. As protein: CASSLTATDTQYF.

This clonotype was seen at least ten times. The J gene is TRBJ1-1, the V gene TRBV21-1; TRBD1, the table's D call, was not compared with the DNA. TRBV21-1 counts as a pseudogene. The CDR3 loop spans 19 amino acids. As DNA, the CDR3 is TGTGCCAGCAGCAAAACGTCGCGGGGTCGACAGGAGCCGAACACTGAAGCTTTCTTT. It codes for CASSKTSRGRQEPNTEAFF.

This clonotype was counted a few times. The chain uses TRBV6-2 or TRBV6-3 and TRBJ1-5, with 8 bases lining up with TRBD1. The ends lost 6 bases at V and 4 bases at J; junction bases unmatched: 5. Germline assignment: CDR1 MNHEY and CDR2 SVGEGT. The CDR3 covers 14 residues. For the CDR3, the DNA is TGTGCCAGCAGAAAAACAGGGGGGAATCAGCCCCAGCATTTT. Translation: CASRKTGGNQPQHF.

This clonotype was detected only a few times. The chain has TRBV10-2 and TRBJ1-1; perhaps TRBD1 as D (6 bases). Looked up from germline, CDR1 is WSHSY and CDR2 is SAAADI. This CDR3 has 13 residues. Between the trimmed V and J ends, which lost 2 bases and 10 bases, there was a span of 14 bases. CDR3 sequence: CASSEGGQGRAFF. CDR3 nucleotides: TGCGCCAGCAGTGAGGGGGGACAAGGTCGAGCTTTCTTT.

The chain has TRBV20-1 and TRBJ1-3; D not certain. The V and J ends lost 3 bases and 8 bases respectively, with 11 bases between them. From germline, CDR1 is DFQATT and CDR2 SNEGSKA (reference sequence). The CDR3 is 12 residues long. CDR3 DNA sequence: TGCAGTGCTAGTACTGTCGCGGACACCATATATTTT. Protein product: CSASTVADTIYF.

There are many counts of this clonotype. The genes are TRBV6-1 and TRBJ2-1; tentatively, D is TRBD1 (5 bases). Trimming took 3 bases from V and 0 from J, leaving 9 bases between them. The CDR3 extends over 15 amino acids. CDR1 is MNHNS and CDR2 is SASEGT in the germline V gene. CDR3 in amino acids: CASSDKTVSYNEQFF. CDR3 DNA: TGTGCCAGCAGTGATAAGACAGTCTCCTACAATGAGCAGTTCTTC.

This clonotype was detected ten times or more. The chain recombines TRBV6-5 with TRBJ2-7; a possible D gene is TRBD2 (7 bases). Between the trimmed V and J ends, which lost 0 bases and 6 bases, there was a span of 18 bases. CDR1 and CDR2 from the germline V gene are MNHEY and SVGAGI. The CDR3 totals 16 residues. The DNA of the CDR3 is TGTGCCAGCAGTTACTCTTTGTTCGGGGGGCCGCGCGAGCAGTACTTC. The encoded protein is CASSYSLFGGPREQYF.

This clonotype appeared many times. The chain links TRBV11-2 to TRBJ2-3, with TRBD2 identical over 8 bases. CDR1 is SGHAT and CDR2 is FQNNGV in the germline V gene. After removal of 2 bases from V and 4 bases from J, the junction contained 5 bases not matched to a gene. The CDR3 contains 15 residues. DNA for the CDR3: TGTGCCAGCAGCTTACAAGGACTAGCAGCAGATACGCAGTATTTT. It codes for CASSLQGLAADTQYF.

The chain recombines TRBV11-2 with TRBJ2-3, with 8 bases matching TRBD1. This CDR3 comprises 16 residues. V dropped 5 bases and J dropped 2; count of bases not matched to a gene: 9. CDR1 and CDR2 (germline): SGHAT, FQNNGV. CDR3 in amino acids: CASSPGGSRPTDTQYF. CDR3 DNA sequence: TGTGCCAGCAGCCCAGGGGGCAGCAGACCCACAGATACGCAGTATTTT.

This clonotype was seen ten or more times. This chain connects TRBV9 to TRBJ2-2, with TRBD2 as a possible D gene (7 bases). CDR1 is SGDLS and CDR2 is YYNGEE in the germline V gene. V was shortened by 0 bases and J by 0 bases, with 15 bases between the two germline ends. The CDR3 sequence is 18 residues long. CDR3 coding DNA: TGTGCCAGCAGCGTAGATCCGGGGGGCCCCACGAACACCGGGGAGCTGTTTTTT. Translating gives CASSVDPGGPTNTGELFF. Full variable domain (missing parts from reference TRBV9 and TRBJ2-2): DSGVTQTPKHLITATGQRVTLRCSPRSGDLSVYWYQQSLDQGLQFLIQYYNGEERAKGNILERFSAQQFPDLHSELNLSSLELGDSALYFCASSVDPGGPTNTGELFFGEGSRLTVL.

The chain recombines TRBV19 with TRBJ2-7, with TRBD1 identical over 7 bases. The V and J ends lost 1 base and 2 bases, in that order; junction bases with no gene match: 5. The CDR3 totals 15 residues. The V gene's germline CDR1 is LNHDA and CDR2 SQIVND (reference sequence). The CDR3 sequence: CASSIGPGQPYEQYF. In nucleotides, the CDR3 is TGTGCCAGTAGTATAGGGCCGGGACAGCCCTACGAGCAGTACTTC.

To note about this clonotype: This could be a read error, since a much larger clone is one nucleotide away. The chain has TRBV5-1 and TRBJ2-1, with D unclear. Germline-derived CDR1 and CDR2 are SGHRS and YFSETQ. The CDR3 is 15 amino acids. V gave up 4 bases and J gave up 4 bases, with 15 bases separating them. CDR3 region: CASSPGWVGYNEQFF. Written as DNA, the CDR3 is TGCGCCAGCAGCCCCGGTTGGGTGGGGTACAATGAGCAGTTCTTC.

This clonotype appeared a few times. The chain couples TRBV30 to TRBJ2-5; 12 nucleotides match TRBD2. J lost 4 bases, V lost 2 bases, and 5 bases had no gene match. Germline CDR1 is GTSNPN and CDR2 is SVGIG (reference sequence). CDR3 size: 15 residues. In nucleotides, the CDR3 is TGTGCCTGGAGTCTTTTACTAGCGGGAGGAGAGACCCAGTACTTC. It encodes CAWSLLLAGGETQYF. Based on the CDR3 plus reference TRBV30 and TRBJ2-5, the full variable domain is SQTIHQWPATLVQPVGSPLSLECTVEGTSNPNLYWYRQAAGRGLQLLFYSVGIGQISSEVPQNLSASRPQDRQFILSSKKLLLSDSGFYLCAWSLLLAGGETQYFGPGTRLLVL.

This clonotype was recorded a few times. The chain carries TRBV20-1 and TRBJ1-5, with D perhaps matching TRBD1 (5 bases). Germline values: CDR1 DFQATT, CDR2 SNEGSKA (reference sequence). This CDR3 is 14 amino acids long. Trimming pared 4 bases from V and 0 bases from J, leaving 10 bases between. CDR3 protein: CSAISTDSNQPQHF. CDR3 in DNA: TGCAGTGCTATCTCGACAGATAGCAATCAGCCCCAGCATTTT.

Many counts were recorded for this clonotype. CDR3 nucleotide sequence: TGTGCCAGCAGCTTAAGTTTAAGCAGTAGAGGTGAAAAACTGTTTTTT. It translates to CASSLSLSSRGEKLFF. The V and J genes are TRBV7-8 and TRBJ1-4; D is unresolved. V lost 2 bases to trimming and J lost 7 bases, with 17 bases between them. Germline V gives CDR1 SGHVS, CDR2 FQNEAQ. The CDR3 runs 16 residues.

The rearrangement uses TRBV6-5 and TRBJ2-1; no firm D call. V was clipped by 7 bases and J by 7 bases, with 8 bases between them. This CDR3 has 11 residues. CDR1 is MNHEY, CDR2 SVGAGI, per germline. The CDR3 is CASTLGNEQFF. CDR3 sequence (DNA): TGTGCCAGCACCCTAGGAAATGAGCAGTTCTTC.

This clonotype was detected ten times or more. In DNA, the CDR3 is TGCAGTCCAATTTACGGAACTGGGGCCAACGTCCTGACTTTC. This sequence encodes CSPIYGTGANVLTF. The rearrangement links TRBV20-1 to TRBJ2-6; D is unresolved. The CDR3 totals 14 residues. The V gene lost 8 bases and the J gene lost 2 bases, with 13 bases spanning the gap. Germline lookup yields CDR1 DFQATT and CDR2 SNEGSKA (reference sequence).

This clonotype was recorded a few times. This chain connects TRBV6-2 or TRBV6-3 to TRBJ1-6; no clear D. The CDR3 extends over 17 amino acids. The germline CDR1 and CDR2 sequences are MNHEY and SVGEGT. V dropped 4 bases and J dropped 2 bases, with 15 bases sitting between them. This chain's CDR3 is CASSSGLTPTYNSPLHF. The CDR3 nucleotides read TGTGCCAGCAGTTCGGGTCTGACACCAACCTATAATTCACCCCTCCACTTT.

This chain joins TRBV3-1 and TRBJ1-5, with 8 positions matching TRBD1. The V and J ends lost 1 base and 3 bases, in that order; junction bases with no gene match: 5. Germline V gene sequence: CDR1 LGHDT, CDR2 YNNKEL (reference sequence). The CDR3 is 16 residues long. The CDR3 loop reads CASSQGTGGNNQPQHF. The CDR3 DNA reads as TGTGCCAGCAGCCAAGGTACAGGGGGTAACAATCAGCCCCAGCATTTT.

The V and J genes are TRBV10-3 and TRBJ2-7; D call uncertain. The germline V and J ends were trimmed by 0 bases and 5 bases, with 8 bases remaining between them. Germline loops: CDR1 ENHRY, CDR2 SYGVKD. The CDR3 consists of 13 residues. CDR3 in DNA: TGTGCCATCAGTGAGTCGGCGGCTGACGAGCAGTACTTC. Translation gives CAISESAADEQYF.

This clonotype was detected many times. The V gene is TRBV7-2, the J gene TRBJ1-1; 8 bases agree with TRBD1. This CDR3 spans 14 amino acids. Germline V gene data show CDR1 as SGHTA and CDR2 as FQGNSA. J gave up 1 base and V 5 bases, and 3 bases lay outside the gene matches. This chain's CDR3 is CASSRGQGNTEAFF. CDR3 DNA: TGTGCCAGCAGCCGCGGACAGGGGAACACTGAAGCTTTCTTT.

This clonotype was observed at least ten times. The CDR3 sequence: CASSPGNDQPQHF. DNA for the CDR3: TGTGCCAGCTCACCAGGGAACGATCAGCCCCAGCATTTT. The V gene is TRBV18, the J gene TRBJ1-5; D uncertain. The ends were cut back, 2 bases at V and 5 bases at J, with 7 bases in the middle. Germline assignment: CDR1 KGHSH and CDR2 LQKENI. The CDR3 is 13 amino acids.

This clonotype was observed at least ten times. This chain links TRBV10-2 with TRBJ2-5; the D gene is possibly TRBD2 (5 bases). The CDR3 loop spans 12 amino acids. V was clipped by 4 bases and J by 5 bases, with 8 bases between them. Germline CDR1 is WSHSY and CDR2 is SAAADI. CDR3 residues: CASSGRGETQYF. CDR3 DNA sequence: TGCGCCAGCAGTGGTCGCGGGGAGACCCAGTACTTC.

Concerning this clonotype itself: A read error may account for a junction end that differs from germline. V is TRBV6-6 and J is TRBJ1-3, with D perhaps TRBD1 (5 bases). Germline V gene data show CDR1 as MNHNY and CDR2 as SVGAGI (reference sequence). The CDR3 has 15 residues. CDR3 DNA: TGTGCCAGCAGTTACTCCAGGGACTCTAGAAACACCATATATTTT. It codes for CASSYSRDSRNTIYF.

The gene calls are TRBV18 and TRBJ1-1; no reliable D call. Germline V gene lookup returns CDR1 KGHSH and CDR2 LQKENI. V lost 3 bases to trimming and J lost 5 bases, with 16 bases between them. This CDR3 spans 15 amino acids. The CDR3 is CASSPLGLKGTEAFF. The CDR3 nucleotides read TGTGCCAGCTCACCCCTTGGGCTGAAAGGTACTGAAGCTTTCTTT.

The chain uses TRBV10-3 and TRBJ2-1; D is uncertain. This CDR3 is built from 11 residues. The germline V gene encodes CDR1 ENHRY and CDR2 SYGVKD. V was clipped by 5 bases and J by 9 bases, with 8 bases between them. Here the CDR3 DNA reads TGTGCCATCAGTACTGGGCCTGAGCAGTTCTTC. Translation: CAISTGPEQFF.

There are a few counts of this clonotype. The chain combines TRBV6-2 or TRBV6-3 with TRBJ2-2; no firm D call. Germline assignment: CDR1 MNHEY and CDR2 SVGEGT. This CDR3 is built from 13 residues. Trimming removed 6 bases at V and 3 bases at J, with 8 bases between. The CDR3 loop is CASSTAHTGELFF. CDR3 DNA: TGTGCCAGCAGCACGGCCCACACCGGGGAGCTGTTTTTT.